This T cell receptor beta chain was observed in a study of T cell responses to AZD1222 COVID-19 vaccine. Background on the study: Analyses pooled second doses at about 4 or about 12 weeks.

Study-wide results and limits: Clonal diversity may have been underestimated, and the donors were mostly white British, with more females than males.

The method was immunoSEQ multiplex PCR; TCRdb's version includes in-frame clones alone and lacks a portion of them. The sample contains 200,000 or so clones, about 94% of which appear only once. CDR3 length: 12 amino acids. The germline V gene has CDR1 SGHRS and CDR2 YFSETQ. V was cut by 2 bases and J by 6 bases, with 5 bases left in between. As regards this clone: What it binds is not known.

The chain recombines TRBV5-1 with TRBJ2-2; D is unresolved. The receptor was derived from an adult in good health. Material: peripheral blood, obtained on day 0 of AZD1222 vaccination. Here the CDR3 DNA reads TGCGCCAGCAGCTTTGGCCCCGGGGAGCTGTTTTTT. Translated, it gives CASSFGPGELFF.